Presented here are 32 T cell receptor beta chains from one specimen sequenced in a study of blood T cell repertoires in COVID-19. Data came from immunoSEQ multiplex PCR; TCRdb stores just in-frame clones and leaves some out. The table has around 290,000 clones, around nine tenths seen once. Sequencing was carried out using PBMCs or T cells enriched from blood (not recorded which). These TCRs come from a woman aged 35 to 49 who had recovered from COVID-19.

This sequence joins TRBV18 and TRBJ2-1; D is perhaps TRBD2 (6 bases). V was cut by 6 bases and J by 9 bases, with 18 bases left in between. CDR1 KGHSH and CDR2 LQKENI come from the germline V gene. This CDR3 has 14 residues. CDR3 loop: CASSYGTADSEQFF. CDR3 nucleotide sequence: TGTGCCAGCTCCTATGGGACTGCAGACAGTGAGCAGTTCTTC.

In DNA form, the CDR3 reads TGTGCCATCAGCCCGCTGGCGGGGGGAAACAATGAGCAGTTCTTC. Translation: CAISPLAGGNNEQFF. The rearrangement links TRBV10-3 to TRBJ2-1, with 8 bases that match TRBD2. CDR3 length: 15 amino acids. Germline trimming cut 6 bases from V and 5 bases from J; bases unmatched to any gene: 9. Per germline, CDR1 ENHRY and CDR2 SYGVKD.

The chain has TRBV5-1 and TRBJ1-1, with TRBD1 identical over 8 bases. Losses at the gene ends were 5 bases for V and 4 bases for J; bases not matched to a gene: 7. Looked up from germline, CDR1 is SGHRS and CDR2 is YFSETQ. The CDR3 runs 14 residues. Here the CDR3 reads CASSTDRVATEAFF. DNA of the CDR3: TGCGCCAGCAGTACGGACAGGGTGGCCACTGAAGCTTTCTTT.

A few counts support this clone. The CDR3 DNA reads as TGTGCCAGCAGCGTAGCTAGCCGAGAGACCCAGTACTTC. Its protein is CASSVASRETQYF. The genes are TRBV9 and TRBJ2-5, with D perhaps matching TRBD2 (5 bases). The germline V gene encodes CDR1 SGDLS and CDR2 YYNGEE. Deletions cut 0 bases from V and 4 bases from J, with 7 bases between. The CDR3 sequence is 13 residues long.

This sequence joins TRBV19 and TRBJ2-7; D is perhaps TRBD2 (6 bases). CDR3 size: 13 residues. V was trimmed by 3 bases and J by 1 base, leaving 7 bases between them. Per germline, CDR1 LNHDA and CDR2 SQIVND (reference sequence). In DNA form, the CDR3 reads TGTGCCAGTAGTATGCGGGATTCCTACGAGCAGTACTTC. Amino acid sequence: CASSMRDSYEQYF.

The sample holds a few counts of this clone. The CDR3, as DNA: TGTGCCAGCTCACCCGTAGCGGGAAGGAATGAGCAGTTCTTC. It codes for CASSPVAGRNEQFF. The rearrangement uses TRBV18 and TRBJ2-1; TRBD2 aligns across 8 bases. V was pared by 3 bases and J by 7 bases, with 5 bases of the junction left unmatched. The CDR3 runs 14 residues. Germline V gene lookup returns CDR1 KGHSH and CDR2 LQKENI.

This rearrangement joins TRBV5-1 to TRBJ2-1; TRBD2 aligns across 9 bases. Trimming took 0 bases from V and 9 from J; bases not matched to a gene: 4. Germline loops: CDR1 SGHRS, CDR2 YFSETQ. The CDR3 consists of 14 residues. In DNA, the CDR3 is TGCGCCAGCAGCTTGGATAGCGGGAGTGGTGAGCAGTTCTTC. Translating it yields CASSLDSGSGEQFF.

The gene calls are TRBV5-6 and TRBJ1-1; 7 nucleotides agree with TRBD1. Trimming at V came to 2 bases and at J to 1 base, leaving 5 bases not matched to a gene. CDR1 is SGHDT and CDR2 is YYEEEE in the germline V gene. This CDR3 has 15 amino acids. DNA of the CDR3: TGTGCCAGCAGCTTCTTTCGGACAGGGAACACTGAAGCTTTCTTT. Its protein is CASSFFRTGNTEAFF.

The rearrangement uses TRBV7-3 and TRBJ2-3, with D possibly matching TRBD2 (6 bases). Germline-derived CDR1 and CDR2 are SGHTA and FQGTGA. The V end lost 2 bases, the J end lost 5 bases, and 17 bases lay between the germline ends. This CDR3 contains 16 residues. The CDR3 nucleotides read TGTGCCAGCAGCTTAGTTCCTAGCGTGTGGAAAGATACGCAGTATTTT. Protein: CASSLVPSVWKDTQYF.

The V and J genes are TRBV11-2 and TRBJ2-3; TRBD1 aligns across 11 bases. This CDR3 comprises 18 residues. Germline V gene lookup returns CDR1 SGHAT and CDR2 FQNNGV. The V gene end was trimmed by 2 bases and the J gene end by 3 bases; junction bases not matched to a gene: 10. CDR3 in DNA: TGTGCCAGCAGCTTACAAGGACAGGGGGCCCGTCGGACAGATACGCAGTATTTT. The encoded protein is CASSLQGQGARRTDTQYF.

V usage is TRBV6-1 and J usage is TRBJ2-7; 8 bases are a match to TRBD1. Trimming took 3 bases from V and 3 from J; bases not matched to a gene: 7. The CDR3 sequence is 15 residues long. CDR1 is MNHNS and CDR2 is SASEGT in the germline V gene. CDR3 sequence reads: CASSESGTGFYEQYF. CDR3 DNA: TGTGCCAGCAGTGAGTCTGGGACAGGATTCTACGAGCAGTACTTC.

This clone was counted once. The chain carries TRBV5-4 and TRBJ1-2; a weak D match, TRBD1 (5 bases). The CDR3 is made up of 14 amino acids. V lost 3 bases and J lost 8, with 17 bases in between. Germline assignment: CDR1 SGHNT and CDR2 YYREEE (reference sequence). The CDR3 sequence is CASSSGLPARGYTF. The CDR3 nucleotides are TGTGCCAGCAGCTCGGGACTTCCCGCCCGGGGCTACACCTTC.

The chain has TRBV24-1 and TRBJ2-1; 7 bases line up with TRBD1. The trim removed 2 bases at V and 8 bases at J, leaving 8 bases unmatched. Germline CDR1 and CDR2: KGHDR and SFDVKD. There are 15 residues in the CDR3. The CDR3 spells CATSDSGTEGHEQFF. CDR3 bases: TGTGCCACCAGTGATTCCGGGACAGAGGGACATGAGCAGTTCTTC.

Only one count was recorded for this clone. This chain joins TRBV6-5 and TRBJ1-2, with unresolved D. This CDR3 comprises 13 residues. V was shortened by 6 bases and J by 8 bases, with 16 bases between the two germline ends. From germline, CDR1 is MNHEY and CDR2 SVGAGI. For the CDR3, the DNA is TGTGCCAGCAGCCCCCTAGGCTCCTGGGGCTACACCTTC. Protein: CASSPLGSWGYTF.

The gene calls are TRBV7-2 and TRBJ1-6; TRBD1 matches 8 bases. This CDR3 spans 16 amino acids. The germline gives CDR1 SGHTA, CDR2 FQGNSA. V trimming: 5 bases; J trimming: 4 bases; junction bases outside the gene matches: 7. The CDR3 DNA reads TGTGCCAGCAGCGGAGGGGACAGGACTTATAATTCACCCCTCCACTTT. Encoded protein: CASSGGDRTYNSPLHF.

The chain couples TRBV30 to TRBJ1-1; the D gene is possibly TRBD1 (6 bases). CDR1 is GTSNPN, CDR2 SVGIG, per germline (reference sequence). This CDR3 region has 13 residues. The V end was cut by 5 bases, the J end by 2 bases, with 12 bases between. Here the CDR3 DNA reads TGTGCCTGGCGCCGGACAGCTAACACTGAAGCTTTCTTT. It yields the protein CAWRRTANTEAFF.

This chain links TRBV4-1 with TRBJ2-5, with 8 bases lining up with TRBD2. The CDR3 covers 17 residues. Germline loops: CDR1 MGHRA, CDR2 YSYEKL. Trimming took 2 bases from V and 4 from J; bases not matched to a gene: 12. CDR3 nucleotides: TGCGCCAGCAGCCAACTCTTTTTAGCGGGAACGGGAGAGACCCAGTACTTC. This translates into CASSQLFLAGTGETQYF.

The chain joins TRBV7-9 to TRBJ2-7; D is uncertain. Trimming removed 5 bases at V and 2 bases at J, with 19 bases between. Per germline, CDR1 SEHNR and CDR2 FQNEAQ (reference sequence). The CDR3 covers 16 residues. The CDR3 reads CASSMAVIAVTYEQYF. In DNA, the CDR3 is TGTGCCAGCAGCATGGCGGTGATTGCAGTCACCTACGAGCAGTACTTC.

The genes are TRBV3-1 (or the pseudogene TRBV3-2) and TRBJ2-1, with D possibly TRBD2 on 7 matching bases. Trimming cost V 1 base and J 6 bases, with 16 bases left between them. The V gene's germline CDR1 is LGHDT and CDR2 YNNKEL (reference sequence). This CDR3 is 16 amino acids long. CDR3 bases: TGTGCCAGCAGCCAAGGCGTGGCGGGGGCGGGCAATGAGCAGTTCTTC. Its translation is CASSQGVAGAGNEQFF.

The chain combines TRBV5-1 with TRBJ2-5, with a possible D match to TRBD1 (6 bases). V lost 4 bases to trimming and J lost 4 bases, with 14 bases between them. CDR1 SGHRS and CDR2 YFSETQ come from the germline V gene. The CDR3 is made up of 14 amino acids. The CDR3 sequence is CASSGGHLGETQYF. CDR3 sequence (DNA): TGCGCCAGCAGCGGGGGACATCTCGGAGAGACCCAGTACTTC.

The chain joins TRBV10-3 to TRBJ1-3; no clear D. Between the trimmed V and J ends, which lost 0 bases and 4 bases, there was a span of 4 bases. In germline, CDR1 is ENHRY, CDR2 SYGVKD. This CDR3 has 13 residues. The CDR3 DNA reads TGTGCCATCAGTGAGTCTGAGGGAAACACCATATATTTT. Translation gives CAISESEGNTIYF.

This chain joins TRBV4-1 and TRBJ1-5; D is unresolved. Germline V gives CDR1 MGHRA, CDR2 YSYEKL. The CDR3 totals 16 residues. Trimming shortened V by 2 bases and J by 2 bases, and 13 bases separated the two germline ends. CDR3 protein: CASSQFASSGNQPQHF. In nucleotides, the CDR3 is TGCGCCAGCAGCCAATTTGCCTCGTCGGGCAATCAGCCCCAGCATTTT.

J is TRBJ2-1 and V is TRBV5-5; 8 nucleotides agree with TRBD1. J was trimmed by 5 bases and V by 4 bases; bases with no gene match: 5. Germline V lookup: CDR1 SGHKS, CDR2 YYEKEE (reference sequence). The CDR3 runs 14 residues. CDR3 sequence (DNA): TGTGCCAGCAGCCCAGGGACAGGTGACAATGAGCAGTTCTTC. It translates to CASSPGTGDNEQFF.

The chain combines TRBV11-3 with TRBJ2-1, with 10 bases aligning to TRBD2. Germline assignment: CDR1 SGHNT and CDR2 YENEEA. V was pared by 5 bases and J by 0 bases, with 4 bases of the junction left unmatched. The CDR3 is made up of 16 amino acids. The chain's CDR3 is CASSPGTSASYNEQFF. CDR3 in DNA: TGTGCCAGCAGCCCCGGGACTAGCGCCTCCTACAATGAGCAGTTCTTC.

The chain combines TRBV27 with TRBJ2-3; unclear D gene. The CDR3 has 13 amino acids. V lost 6 bases and J lost 9, with 16 bases in between. Germline CDR1 and CDR2: MNHEY and SMNVEV (reference sequence). The chain's CDR3 is CASRPPGRGTQYF. The CDR3 DNA is TGTGCCAGCAGGCCGCCGGGTCGTGGGACGCAGTATTTT.

This rearrangement joins TRBV24-1 to TRBJ2-1; tentative D call: TRBD2 (5 bases). V lost 3 bases to trimming and J lost 5 bases, with 13 bases between them. Germline V gene lookup returns CDR1 KGHDR and CDR2 SFDVKD. The CDR3 extends over 15 amino acids. CDR3 bases: TGTGCCACCAGTGATCGACGGACTGGCAACAATGAGCAGTTCTTC. This encodes CATSDRRTGNNEQFF.

The chain recombines TRBV7-2 with TRBJ1-1; 7 bases fit TRBD1. Germline CDR1 reads SGHTA; CDR2 reads FQGNSA. V was pared by 5 bases and J by 5 bases, with 8 bases of the junction left unmatched. The CDR3 contains 14 residues. Here the CDR3 DNA reads TGTGCCAGCAGCGGAATGACAGGGTTAACTGAAGCTTTCTTT. It translates to CASSGMTGLTEAFF.

The gene calls are TRBV12-2 and TRBJ1-5. TRBV12-2 is reported as a pseudogene. The CDR3 runs 17 residues. For the CDR3, the DNA is TGTGCAAGTCGCTTGGGCGGGGGGGCTCATAGCAATCAGCCCCAGCATTTT. Its translation: CASRLGGGAHSNQPQHF.

The rearrangement uses TRBV30 and TRBJ1-2, with D possibly matching TRBD1 (6 bases). The CDR3 length is 12 residues. Germline V gene sequence: CDR1 GTSNPN, CDR2 SVGIG (reference sequence). The V end lost 4 bases, the J end lost 7 bases, and 13 bases lay between the germline ends. CDR3 sequence reads: CAWTSGQIGYTF. DNA of the CDR3: TGTGCCTGGACTTCCGGACAGATTGGCTACACCTTC. The full variable domain, completed using reference TRBV30 and TRBJ1-2, is SQTIHQWPATLVQPVGSPLSLECTVEGTSNPNLYWYRQAAGRGLQLLFYSVGIGQISSEVPQNLSASRPQDRQFILSSKKLLLSDSGFYLCAWTSGQIGYTFGSGTRLTVV.

The chain couples TRBV11-2 to TRBJ2-1, with D perhaps matching TRBD1 (6 bases). The germline V gene has CDR1 SGHAT and CDR2 FQNNGV. Trimming took 4 bases from V and 4 from J, leaving 8 bases between them. The CDR3 totals 13 residues. The CDR3, as DNA: TGTGCCAGCAGCTCGACAGGTTACAATGAGCAGTTCTTC. This sequence encodes CASSSTGYNEQFF.

The rearrangement uses TRBV5-1 and TRBJ1-4; D is undetermined. V was cut by 3 bases and J by 8 bases, with 8 bases left in between. This CDR3 is built from 12 residues. The germline V gene encodes CDR1 SGHRS and CDR2 YFSETQ. The CDR3 loop is CASSSPGEKLFF. DNA for the CDR3: TGCGCCAGCAGCTCCCCGGGGGAAAAACTGTTTTTT. Combining the CDR3 with reference TRBV5-1 and TRBJ1-4 gives the whole variable domain KAGVTQTPRYLIKTRGQQVTLSCSPISGHRSVSWYQQTPGQGLQFLFEYFSETQRNKGNFPGRFSGRQFSNSRSEMNVSTLELGDSALYLCASSSPGEKLFFGSGTQLSVL.

The chain couples TRBV3-1 (or the pseudogene TRBV3-2) to TRBJ2-1; 10 bases are a match to TRBD1. The CDR3 is 17 amino acids. The J segment lost 1 base and the V segment lost 0 bases, leaving 3 bases of the junction unmatched. Germline V gene data show CDR1 as LGHDT and CDR2 as YNNKEL (reference sequence). This chain's CDR3 is CASSQEGTGVSYNEQFF. The CDR3 bases are TGTGCCAGCAGCCAAGAAGGGACAGGGGTATCCTACAATGAGCAGTTCTTC.